This entry lists 19 T cell receptor beta chains sequenced from one sample in a study of blood T cell repertoires in COVID-19. Sequenced by immunoSEQ multiplex PCR; TCRdb stores in-frame clones only, minus some. The sample has fewer than 350,000 clones; roughly 93% are singletons. The sample taken for sequencing was PBMCs or T cells enriched from blood (not recorded which). The receptors here all came from a woman in her thirties or forties with acute COVID-19.

The chain links TRBV5-1 to TRBJ1-2, with D possibly TRBD1 on 5 matching bases. This CDR3 region has 14 residues. The V gene's germline CDR1 is SGHRS and CDR2 YFSETQ. Deletions cut 1 base from V and 5 bases from J, with 12 bases between. The DNA for the CDR3 is TGCGCCAGCAGCTTGACCGCAGGGAATTATGGCTACACCTTC. It yields the protein CASSLTAGNYGYTF.

This chain links TRBV19 with TRBJ1-1; D may be TRBD1 (5 bases). The V gene's germline CDR1 is LNHDA and CDR2 SQIVND (reference sequence). V lost 7 bases and J lost 5, with 14 bases in between. The CDR3 is made up of 13 amino acids. The DNA of the CDR3 is TGTGCCAGTACTAAACTCACAGGAACTGAAGCTTTCTTT. Its protein product is CASTKLTGTEAFF.

The rearrangement uses TRBV5-1 and TRBJ1-1, with TRBD1 matching over 9 bases. Trimming removed 4 bases from V and 6 bases from J; junction bases left unmatched: 7. The germline gives CDR1 SGHRS, CDR2 YFSETQ. This CDR3 spans 14 amino acids. The CDR3 sequence is CASSPQGALAEAFF. Written as DNA, the CDR3 is TGCGCCAGCAGCCCACAGGGGGCGCTTGCTGAAGCTTTCTTT. The variable domain in full, with the rest retrieved from reference TRBV5-1 and TRBJ1-1, is KAGVTQTPRYLIKTRGQQVTLSCSPISGHRSVSWYQQTPGQGLQFLFEYFSETQRNKGNFPGRFSGRQFSNSRSEMNVSTLELGDSALYLCASSPQGALAEAFFGQGTRLTVV.

The chain employs TRBV5-5 and TRBJ2-2; 9 bases are a match to TRBD2. The CDR3 is made up of 17 amino acids. The junction had 3 bases not matched to a gene; V was cut back by 0 bases and J by 0 bases. Germline CDR1 SGHKS, CDR2 YYEKEE (reference sequence). DNA of the CDR3: TGTGCCAGCAGCTTGGTGCGGGGGGGTACGAACACCGGGGAGCTGTTTTTT. Translating it yields CASSLVRGGTNTGELFF.

This clone appeared a single time. The V gene is TRBV24-1, the J gene TRBJ1-4; TRBD1 is a possible D gene (5 bases). Germline CDR1 KGHDR, CDR2 SFDVKD. V lost 0 bases to trimming and J lost 0 bases, with 31 bases between them. This CDR3 spans 24 amino acids. The CDR3 coding sequence is TGTGCCACCAGTGATTTGTGGCGGGGGGTCGAGCAAAAGTATCAGAGCGCAACTAATGAAAAACTGTTTTTT. Protein product: CATSDLWRGVEQKYQSATNEKLFF.

V is TRBV5-6 and J is TRBJ1-2; D is ambiguous. V was trimmed by 4 bases and J by 8 bases, leaving 9 bases between them. Germline V gives CDR1 SGHDT, CDR2 YYEEEE. The CDR3 sequence is 11 residues long. CDR3 region: CASSGRRGYTF. CDR3 bases: TGTGCCAGCAGCGGGAGGCGGGGCTACACCTTC.

This clone was seen more than once but under ten times. V gene TRBV2 combines with J gene TRBJ2-1, with 7 bases matching TRBD2. Germline V gives CDR1 SNHLY, CDR2 FYNNEI. The CDR3 has 16 residues. V lost 7 bases and J lost 7; bases outside the gene matches: 16. The CDR3 DNA sequence: TGTGCCAGCATCCTGACGGGCGGGAGATACCGAAATGAGCAGTTCTTC. It codes for CASILTGGRYRNEQFF.

The rearrangement uses TRBV7-9 and TRBJ1-2; 7 positions agree with TRBD1. Germline values: CDR1 SEHNR, CDR2 FQNEAQ (reference sequence). CDR3 length: 13 residues. V lost 8 bases, J lost 6 bases, and 9 bases stayed unmatched. CDR3 bases: TGTGCCAGCGTGACAGGGAGGTTCGATGGCTACACCTTC. This encodes CASVTGRFDGYTF.

This chain connects TRBV28 to TRBJ1-2; TRBD1 matches 7 bases. Losses at the gene ends were 4 bases for V and 5 bases for J; bases not matched to a gene: 10. Germline CDR1 MDHEN, CDR2 SYDVKM. The CDR3 is 15 residues long. CDR3 protein: CASSSQGRGWYGYTF. The CDR3 nucleotides read TGTGCCAGCAGTTCACAGGGCAGGGGGTGGTATGGCTACACCTTC.

This CDR3 reads CASSPDREGGTGNTIYF. The CDR3, as DNA: TGTGCCAGCAGTCCGGACAGGGAGGGGGGTACAGGAAACACCATATATTTT. This chain uses TRBV6-6 with TRBJ1-3; 8 nucleotides match TRBD1. The trim removed 5 bases at V and 4 bases at J, leaving 13 bases unmatched. Germline loops: CDR1 MNHNY, CDR2 SVGAGI (reference sequence). This CDR3 is built from 17 residues.

The chain combines TRBV11-3 with TRBJ2-3; TRBD2 agrees at 8 bases. Per germline, CDR1 SGHNT and CDR2 YENEEA. V lost 1 base and J lost 2; bases outside the gene matches: 5. This CDR3 is 16 amino acids long. CDR3 in amino acids: CASSLVALADTDTQYF. The DNA of the CDR3 is TGTGCCAGCAGCTTAGTTGCACTAGCGGACACAGATACGCAGTATTTT.

CDR3 sequence reads: CASSMGLMGEKLFF. The CDR3 DNA reads as TGTGCCAGCAGCATGGGCCTAATGGGTGAAAAACTGTTTTTT. The chain is built from TRBV11-1 and TRBJ1-4; no firm D call. Germline values: CDR1 SGHAT, CDR2 FQDESV (reference sequence). The length of the CDR3 is 14 residues. Trimming cost V 5 bases and J 7 bases, with 14 bases left between them.

V gene TRBV18 combines with J gene TRBJ2-5; a weak D match, TRBD2 (6 bases). The CDR3 consists of 15 residues. The germline V gene encodes CDR1 KGHSH and CDR2 LQKENI. Trimming cost V 4 bases and J 0 bases, with 12 bases left between them. For the CDR3, the DNA is TGTGCCAGCTCACACGGGACTTTGTACCAAGAGACCCAGTACTTC. This translates into CASSHGTLYQETQYF.

V usage is TRBV12-3 or TRBV12-4 and J usage is TRBJ2-5, with 7 bases matching TRBD1. Trimming at V came to 6 bases and at J to 4 bases, leaving 5 bases not matched to a gene. CDR3 length equals 13 residues. CDR3 DNA sequence: TGTGCCAGCAGCCTAGGGGGCGCAGAGACCCAGTACTTC. Amino acids: CASSLGGAETQYF.

The chain joins TRBV5-1 to TRBJ2-7; 9 bases align to TRBD2. Trimming at V came to 4 bases and at J to 3 bases, leaving 5 bases not matched to a gene. Germline-derived CDR1 and CDR2 are SGHRS and YFSETQ. This CDR3 region has 14 residues. The CDR3 spells CASSLSGSSYEQYF. The CDR3, as DNA: TGCGCCAGCAGCCTTAGCGGGAGCAGCTACGAGCAGTACTTC.

The chain couples TRBV11-3 to TRBJ2-3; D uncertain. Trimming pared 2 bases from V and 0 bases from J, leaving 6 bases between. The germline gives CDR1 SGHNT, CDR2 YENEEA. CDR3 length equals 14 residues. This CDR3 is CASSLLRSTDTQYF. In DNA form, the CDR3 reads TGTGCCAGCAGCTTATTACGGAGCACAGATACGCAGTATTTT.

The chain is built from TRBV3-1 (or the pseudogene TRBV3-2) and TRBJ2-7, with a tentative D call TRBD1 (6 bases). V dropped 4 bases and J dropped 6 bases, with 7 bases sitting between them. The CDR3 has 11 amino acids. Germline V gene lookup returns CDR1 LGHDT and CDR2 YNNKEL (reference sequence). The CDR3 region is CASSRGGEQYF. CDR3 in DNA: TGTGCCAGCAGCCGAGGGGGCGAGCAGTACTTC.

The CDR3 here is CASTSGLAGTQYF. In DNA form, the CDR3 reads TGTGCCAGCACCTCGGGACTAGCCGGGACCCAGTACTTC. This chain uses TRBV7-2 with TRBJ2-5; 9 positions match TRBD2. This CDR3 contains 13 residues. Losses at the gene ends were 7 bases for V and 7 bases for J; bases not matched to a gene: 7. Germline values: CDR1 SGHTA, CDR2 FQGNSA.

This chain joins TRBV19 and TRBJ1-1; D remains ambiguous. The V end lost 3 bases, the J end lost 6 bases, and 14 bases lay between the germline ends. In germline, CDR1 is LNHDA, CDR2 SQIVND (reference sequence). The CDR3 runs to 14 residues. As DNA, the CDR3 is TGTGCCAGTAGTATGGGTGTATTTAGCTCTGAAGCTTTCTTT. Its translation is CASSMGVFSSEAFF.